This T cell receptor (beta chain) originates from a study of breast tumors, draining lymph nodes, adjacent tissues. The CDR3 is made up of 12 amino acids. CDR1 SQVTM and CDR2 ANQGSEA come from the germline V gene. Trimming took off 8 bases at V and 7 bases at J, with 18 bases between the two ends. About this clonotype: Its antigen remains unknown.

Study-level findings and limits: Luminal-like breast cancer showed significantly higher tumor–nontumor repertoire similarity than basal-like.

Samples came from axillary lymph nodes draining the breast cancer. TCRdb itself ran the multiplex PCR reads through MiXCR, one entry per CDR3 protein. The table lists approximately 90,000 distinct CDR3 sequences, over 25% of them singletons. This sequence was found in a female donor with breast cancer. Some clones in this sample may be carry-over from other donors' samples. Material for sequencing was axillary lymph node tissue. V and J are TRBV29-1 and TRBJ2-7; D gene uncertain. CDR3 nucleotide sequence: TGCAGCTCAACCACTGGTGTTTCTGAGCAGTACTTC. The encoded protein is CSSTTGVSEQYF.